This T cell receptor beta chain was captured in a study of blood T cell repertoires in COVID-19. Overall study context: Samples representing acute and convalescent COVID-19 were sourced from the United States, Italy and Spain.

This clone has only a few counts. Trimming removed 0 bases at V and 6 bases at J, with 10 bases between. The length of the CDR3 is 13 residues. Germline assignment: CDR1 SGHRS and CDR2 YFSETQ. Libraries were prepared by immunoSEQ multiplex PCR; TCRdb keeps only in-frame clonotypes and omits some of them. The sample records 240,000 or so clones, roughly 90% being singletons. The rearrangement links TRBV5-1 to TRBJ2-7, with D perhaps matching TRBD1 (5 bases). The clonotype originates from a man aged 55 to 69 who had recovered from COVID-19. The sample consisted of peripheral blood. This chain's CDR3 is CASSLGGHSEQYF. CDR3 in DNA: TGCGCCAGCAGCTTGGGGGGCCACTCCGAGCAGTACTTC.